This is a list of T cell receptor beta chains from one sample in a study of identical twins. TCRdb analysed the 5' RACE reads with MiXCR anew, one entry per CDR3 protein. The sample includes about 1.7 million distinct CDR3 sequences, about 32% of them seen just once. Specimen: cord blood. These receptors were obtained from a newborn girl in good health. Each CDR3 is given without its conserved first and last residue. Clone size, where shown, is once, few, many, or a class for clones that have expanded.

V	size	J	CDR3
TRBV10-3	few	TRBJ2-3	AISPSGATDTQY
TRBV12-3/TRBV12-4	.	TRBJ1-2	ASSKQGIGGYT
TRBV29-1	.	TRBJ1-1	SGCAGETEAF
TRBV11-2	.	TRBJ2-3	ASSFRTSGSYADTQY
TRBV10-3	few	TRBJ2-7	AATGTGLSEQY
TRBV4-1	.	TRBJ2-3	ASSQGDSSDTQY
TRBV5-6	once	TRBJ2-3	ASSSDTYGTDTQY
TRBV6-2/TRBV6-3	many	TRBJ2-3	ASSYRLADTQY
TRBV24-1	.	TRBJ2-1	ATSDFAPRSPYNEQF
TRBV4-2	.	TRBJ2-1	ASSQDWSSSYNEQF
TRBV2	.	TRBJ2-1	ASSETSGDNEQF
TRBV29-1	many	TRBJ1-2	SVGSRVGYT
TRBV3-1	.	TRBJ2-1	ASSQRASGNEQF
TRBV13	.	TRBJ2-7	ASSAHSGSYEQY
TRBV6-5	few	TRBJ2-1	ASSYWPPLNHGVGTGVGYNEQF
TRBV29-1	many	TRBJ2-7	SVEFRDRGYEQY